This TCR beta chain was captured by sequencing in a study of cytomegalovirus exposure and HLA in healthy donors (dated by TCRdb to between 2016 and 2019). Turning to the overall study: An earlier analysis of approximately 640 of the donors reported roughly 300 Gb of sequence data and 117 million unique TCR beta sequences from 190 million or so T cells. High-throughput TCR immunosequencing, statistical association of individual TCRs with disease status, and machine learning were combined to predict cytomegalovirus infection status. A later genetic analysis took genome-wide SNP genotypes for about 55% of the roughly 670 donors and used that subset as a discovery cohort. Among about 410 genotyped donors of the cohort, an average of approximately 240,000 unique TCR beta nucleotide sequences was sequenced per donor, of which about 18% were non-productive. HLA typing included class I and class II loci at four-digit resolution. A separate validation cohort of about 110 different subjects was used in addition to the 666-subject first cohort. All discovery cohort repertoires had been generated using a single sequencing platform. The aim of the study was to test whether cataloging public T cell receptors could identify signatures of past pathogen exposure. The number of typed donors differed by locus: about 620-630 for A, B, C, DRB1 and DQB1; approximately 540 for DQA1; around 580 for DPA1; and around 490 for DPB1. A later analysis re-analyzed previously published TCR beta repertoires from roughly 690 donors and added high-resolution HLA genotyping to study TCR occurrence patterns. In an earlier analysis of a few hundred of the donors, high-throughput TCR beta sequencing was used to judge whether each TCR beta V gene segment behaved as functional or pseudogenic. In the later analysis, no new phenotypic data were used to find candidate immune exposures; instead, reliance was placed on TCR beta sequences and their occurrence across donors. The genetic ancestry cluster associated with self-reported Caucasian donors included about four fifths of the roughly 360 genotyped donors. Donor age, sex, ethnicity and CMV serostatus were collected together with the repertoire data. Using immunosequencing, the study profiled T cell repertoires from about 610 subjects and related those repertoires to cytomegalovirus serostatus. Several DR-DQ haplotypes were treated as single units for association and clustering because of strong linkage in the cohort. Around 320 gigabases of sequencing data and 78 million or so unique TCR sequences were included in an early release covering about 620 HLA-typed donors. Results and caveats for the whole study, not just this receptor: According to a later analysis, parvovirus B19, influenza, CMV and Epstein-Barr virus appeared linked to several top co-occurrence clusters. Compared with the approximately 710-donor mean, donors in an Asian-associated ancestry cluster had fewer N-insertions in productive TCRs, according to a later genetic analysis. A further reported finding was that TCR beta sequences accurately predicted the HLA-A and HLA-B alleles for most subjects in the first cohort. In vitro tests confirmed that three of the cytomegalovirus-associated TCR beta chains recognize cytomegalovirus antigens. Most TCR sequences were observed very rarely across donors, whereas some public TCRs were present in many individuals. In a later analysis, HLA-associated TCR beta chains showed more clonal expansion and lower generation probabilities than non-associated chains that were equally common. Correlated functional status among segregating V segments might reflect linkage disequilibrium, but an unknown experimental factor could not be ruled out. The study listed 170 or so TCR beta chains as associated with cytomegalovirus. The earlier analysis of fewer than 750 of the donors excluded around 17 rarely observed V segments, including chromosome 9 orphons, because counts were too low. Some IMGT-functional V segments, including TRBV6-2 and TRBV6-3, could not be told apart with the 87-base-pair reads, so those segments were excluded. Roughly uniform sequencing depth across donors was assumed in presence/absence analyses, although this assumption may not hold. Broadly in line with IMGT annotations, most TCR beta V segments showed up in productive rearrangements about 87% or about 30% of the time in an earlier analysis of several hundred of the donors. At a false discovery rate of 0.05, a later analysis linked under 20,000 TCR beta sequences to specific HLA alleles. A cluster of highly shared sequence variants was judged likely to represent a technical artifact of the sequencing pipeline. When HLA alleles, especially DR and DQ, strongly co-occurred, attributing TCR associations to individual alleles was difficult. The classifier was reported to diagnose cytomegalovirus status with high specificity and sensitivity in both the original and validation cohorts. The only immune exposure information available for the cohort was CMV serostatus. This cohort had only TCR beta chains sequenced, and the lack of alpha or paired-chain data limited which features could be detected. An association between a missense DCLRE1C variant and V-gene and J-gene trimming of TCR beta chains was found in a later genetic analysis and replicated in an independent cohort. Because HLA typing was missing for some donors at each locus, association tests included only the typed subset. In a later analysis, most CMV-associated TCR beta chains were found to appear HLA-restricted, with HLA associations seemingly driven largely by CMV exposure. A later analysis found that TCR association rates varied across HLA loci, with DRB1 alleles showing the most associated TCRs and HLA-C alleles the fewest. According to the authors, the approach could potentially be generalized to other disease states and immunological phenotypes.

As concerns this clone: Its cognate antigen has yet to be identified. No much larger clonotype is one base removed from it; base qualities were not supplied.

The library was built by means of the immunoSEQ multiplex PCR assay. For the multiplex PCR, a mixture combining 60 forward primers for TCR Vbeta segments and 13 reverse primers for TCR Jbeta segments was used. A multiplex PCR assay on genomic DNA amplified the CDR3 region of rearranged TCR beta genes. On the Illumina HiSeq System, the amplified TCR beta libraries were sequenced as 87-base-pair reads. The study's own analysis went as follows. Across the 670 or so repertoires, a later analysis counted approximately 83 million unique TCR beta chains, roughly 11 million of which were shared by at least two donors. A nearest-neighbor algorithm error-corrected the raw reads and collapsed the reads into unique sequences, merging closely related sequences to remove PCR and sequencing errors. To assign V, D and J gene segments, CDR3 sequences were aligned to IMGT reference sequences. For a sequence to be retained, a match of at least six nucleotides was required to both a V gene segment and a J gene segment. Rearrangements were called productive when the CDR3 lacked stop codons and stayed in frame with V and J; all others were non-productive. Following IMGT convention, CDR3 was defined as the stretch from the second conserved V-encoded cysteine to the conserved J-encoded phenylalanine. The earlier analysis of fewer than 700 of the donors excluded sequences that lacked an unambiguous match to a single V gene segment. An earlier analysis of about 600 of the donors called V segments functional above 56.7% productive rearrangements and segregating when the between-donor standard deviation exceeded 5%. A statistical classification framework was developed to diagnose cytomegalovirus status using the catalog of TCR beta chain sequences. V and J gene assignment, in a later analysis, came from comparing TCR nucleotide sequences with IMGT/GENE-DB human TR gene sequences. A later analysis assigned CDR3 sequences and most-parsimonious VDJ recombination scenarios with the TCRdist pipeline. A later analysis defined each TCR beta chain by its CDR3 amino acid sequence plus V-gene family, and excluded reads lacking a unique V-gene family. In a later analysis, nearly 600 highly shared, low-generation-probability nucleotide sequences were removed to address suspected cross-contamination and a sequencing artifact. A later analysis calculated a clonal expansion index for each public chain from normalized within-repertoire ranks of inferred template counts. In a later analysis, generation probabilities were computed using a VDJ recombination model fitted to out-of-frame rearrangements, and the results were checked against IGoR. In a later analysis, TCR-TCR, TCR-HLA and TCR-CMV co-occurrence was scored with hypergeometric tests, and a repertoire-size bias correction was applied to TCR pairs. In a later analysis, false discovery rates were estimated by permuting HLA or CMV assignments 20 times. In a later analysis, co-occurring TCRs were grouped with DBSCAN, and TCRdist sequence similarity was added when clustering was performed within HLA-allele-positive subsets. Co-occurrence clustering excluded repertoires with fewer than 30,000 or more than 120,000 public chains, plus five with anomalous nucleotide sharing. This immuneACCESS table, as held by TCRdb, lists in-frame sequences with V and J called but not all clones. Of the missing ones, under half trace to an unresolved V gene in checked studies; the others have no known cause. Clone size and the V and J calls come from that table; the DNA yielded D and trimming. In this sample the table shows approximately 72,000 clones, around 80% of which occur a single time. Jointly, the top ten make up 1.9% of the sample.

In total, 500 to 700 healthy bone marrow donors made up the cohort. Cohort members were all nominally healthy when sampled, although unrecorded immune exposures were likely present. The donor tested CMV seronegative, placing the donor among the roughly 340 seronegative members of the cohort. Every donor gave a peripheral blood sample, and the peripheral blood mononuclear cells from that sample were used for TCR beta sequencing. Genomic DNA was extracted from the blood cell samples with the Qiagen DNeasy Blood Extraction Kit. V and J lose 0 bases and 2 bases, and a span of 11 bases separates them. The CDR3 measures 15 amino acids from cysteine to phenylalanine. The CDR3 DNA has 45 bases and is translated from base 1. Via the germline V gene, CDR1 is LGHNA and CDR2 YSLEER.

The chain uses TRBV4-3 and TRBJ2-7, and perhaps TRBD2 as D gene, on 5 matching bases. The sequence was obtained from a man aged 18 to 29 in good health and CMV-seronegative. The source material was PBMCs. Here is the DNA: TGCGCCAGCAGCCAAGAGGTAGGGAGTCCCTACGAGCAGTACTTC. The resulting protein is CASSQEVGSPYEQYF.